This TCR beta chain was obtained from a study of blood T cell repertoires in COVID-19. Repertoires were generated with immunoSEQ multiplex PCR, while TCRdb's copy carries only in-frame clones and drops some. The sample holds hundreds of thousands of clones, roughly 90% seen once. Germline V gene data show CDR1 as MNHEY and CDR2 as SMNVEV (reference sequence). Trimming removed 6 bases at V and 1 base at J, with 9 bases between. The CDR3 has 13 amino acids. Sequencing input: PBMCs or T cells enriched from blood (not recorded which). The V gene is TRBV27, the J gene TRBJ1-1, with D hard to call. The receptor was isolated from a woman in her thirties who had recovered from COVID-19. The CDR3 reads CASSWSGNTEAFF. The CDR3 DNA follows: TGTGCCAGCAGCTGGTCCGGGAACACTGAAGCTTTCTTT.